The sample holds a few counts of the clone carrying this T cell receptor (beta chain). The antigen remains undetermined. These data belong to a study of T-cell reconstitution after alpha-beta-depleted transplantation in children. Points from the study as a whole: Newly produced T cells mostly provided counts and TCRbeta diversity after one year, as hyperexpanded clones declined. Several hundred expanded graft clones reportedly supplied alpha-beta T cells about two months after transplant. Some patients showed high day-60 TCRbeta diversity, which derived from surviving recipient T cells and thymic progenitors.

Germline lookup yields CDR1 MDHEN and CDR2 SYDVKM. With 4 bases clipped from V and 4 bases from J, the junction kept 10 bases outside the gene matches. The CDR3 is 18 amino acids. A TCRbeta library incorporating unique molecular identifiers was prepared. TCRdb ran MiXCR on the PCR reads and lists one entry per CDR3 protein. The sample includes tens of thousands of distinct CDR3 sequences, 18% of them seen just once. This TCR derives from a male patient aged 2 to 9 who had a stem cell transplant for acute lymphoblastic leukemia, so the T cells may come from the graft donor. This chain links TRBV28 with TRBJ2-2, with 12 bases matching TRBD2. The sequences come from PBMCs, mostly from graft donor cells, collected 360 days after TCRalphabeta/CD19-depleted stem cell transplant. For the CDR3, the DNA is TGTGCCAGCAGTTGGACTAGCGGGAACTCTGTCGGCACCGGGGAGCTGTTTTTT. It codes for CASSWTSGNSVGTGELFF.